Presented here are 32 T cell receptor beta chains from one specimen sequenced in a study of cytomegalovirus exposure and HLA in healthy donors. 60 Vbeta and 13 Jbeta primers were used in PCR. The repertoire was sequenced with immunoSEQ multiplex PCR; TCRdb's copy has only in-frame clones and lacks some. The sample gives about 190,000 clones, 79% of which show up once; around 1.6% is in the top ten. Sequenced: PBMCs. Receptor source: a woman younger than 30 in good health and CMV-seronegative.

V gene TRBV28 combines with J gene TRBJ1-6, with 7 nucleotides matching TRBD1. The CDR3 is 18 residues long. V lost 5 bases, J lost 3 bases, and 13 bases stayed unmatched. In germline, CDR1 is MDHEN, CDR2 SYDVKM. In nucleotides, the CDR3 is TGTGCCAGCAGTCCAGACAGGGTTGGAGCTAACTATAATTCACCCCTCCACTTT. Translation: CASSPDRVGANYNSPLHF.

The chain has TRBV2 and TRBJ2-3, with D maybe TRBD1 (6 bases). The CDR3 contains 15 residues. From germline, CDR1 is SNHLY and CDR2 FYNNEI. V was shortened by 6 bases and J by 2 bases, with 15 bases between the two germline ends. This CDR3 is CASRDDLGATDTQYF. In DNA form, the CDR3 reads TGTGCCAGCAGGGACGACTTGGGGGCCACAGATACGCAGTATTTT.

In nucleotides, the CDR3 is TGTGCCAGCAGTGACGGAACGGGACAGGGACGCCGGGAGACCCAGTACTTC. Translated, it gives CASSDGTGQGRRETQYF. This sequence joins TRBV6-4 and TRBJ2-5, with 9 bases that match TRBD1. Germline CDR1 MRHNA, CDR2 SNTAGT. Trimming cost V 2 bases and J 5 bases; bases outside gene matches: 12. This CDR3 has 17 amino acids.

V gene TRBV2 combines with J gene TRBJ2-1, with a possible D match to TRBD2 (5 bases). CDR1 SNHLY and CDR2 FYNNEI come from the germline V gene. Between the trimmed V and J ends, which lost 10 bases and 0 bases, there was a span of 22 bases. The CDR3 contains 17 residues. The CDR3 sequence: CATISTDSPSSYNEQFF. The CDR3 DNA reads as TGTGCCACTATATCGACGGACTCCCCAAGCTCCTACAATGAGCAGTTCTTC. Looking up the rest from reference TRBV2 and TRBJ2-1 gives the full variable domain: EPEVTQTPSHQVTQMGQEVILRCVPISNHLYFYWYRQILGQKVEFLVSFYNNEISEKSEIFDDQFSVERPDGSNFTLKIRSTKLEDSAMYFCATISTDSPSSYNEQFFGPGTRLTVL.

The chain couples TRBV5-6 to TRBJ2-4; tentative D call: TRBD1 (6 bases). Between the trimmed V and J ends, which lost 4 bases and 0 bases, there was a span of 14 bases. CDR3 size: 16 residues. Per the germline V gene, CDR1 is SGHDT and CDR2 is YYEEEE. CDR3 in amino acids: CASSTGQKLAKNIQYF. CDR3 sequence (DNA): TGTGCCAGCAGCACCGGACAGAAACTAGCCAAAAACATTCAGTACTTC.

This chain joins TRBV5-1 and TRBJ2-7, with 10 bases matching TRBD2. From germline, CDR1 is SGHRS and CDR2 YFSETQ. The CDR3 has 16 amino acids. V lost 4 bases to trimming and J lost 4 bases; unmatched junction nucleotides: 11. CDR3 sequence reads: CASSVSGRVGQYEQYF. CDR3 nucleotide sequence: TGCGCCAGCAGCGTGAGCGGGAGGGTAGGTCAGTACGAGCAGTACTTC.

The chain has TRBV7-3 and TRBJ1-6; the D is unclear. Trimming took off 5 bases at V and 9 bases at J, with 14 bases between the two ends. Germline CDR1 and CDR2: SGHTA and FQGTGA. The CDR3 consists of 14 residues. DNA for the CDR3: TGTGCCAGCAGCCTCGAGGGCTTGGGTTCACCCCTCCACTTT. Protein sequence: CASSLEGLGSPLHF.

This clone was detected only a few times. J is TRBJ2-5 and V is TRBV6-1; D is possibly TRBD2 (5 bases). The end of the DNA fits TRBJ2-7 better, so the J call may be wrong. This CDR3 region has 14 residues. CDR1 MNHNS and CDR2 SASEGT come from the germline V gene. The chain's CDR3 is CASMYELASYEQYF. The CDR3 DNA reads TGTGCCAGCATGTACGAGCTAGCCTCCTACGAGCAGTACTTC.

This clone was observed a handful of times. The chain carries TRBV27 and TRBJ2-7; 9 bases agree with TRBD1. This CDR3 is 14 amino acids long. Germline CDR1 MNHEY, CDR2 SMNVEV (reference sequence). The ends lost 2 bases at V and 5 bases at J; junction bases unmatched: 4. CDR3 DNA: TGTGCCAGCAGTTTAGCACAGGGGGCGGACGAGCAGTACTTC. Translation gives CASSLAQGADEQYF.

The chain couples TRBV6-4 to TRBJ2-7, with 7 bases that match TRBD2. The CDR3 consists of 14 residues. V was clipped by 3 bases and J by 6 bases; unmatched bases: 8. The V gene's germline CDR1 is MRHNA and CDR2 SNTAGT. The chain's CDR3 is CASSEGGRASEQYF. DNA of the CDR3: TGTGCCAGCAGTGAAGGTGGGAGGGCCTCCGAGCAGTACTTC.

V usage is TRBV25-1 and J usage is TRBJ1-5, with 9 bases lining up with TRBD1. Looked up from germline, CDR1 is MGHDK and CDR2 is SYGVNS. The CDR3 has 14 residues. V lost 4 bases and J lost 2; bases outside the gene matches: 0. CDR3 amino acids: CASSGDRGNQPQHF. CDR3 in DNA: TGTGCCAGCAGTGGGGACAGGGGCAATCAGCCCCAGCATTTT.

The gene calls are TRBV7-9 and TRBJ1-4, with D hard to call. The length of the CDR3 is 14 residues. The ends were cut back, 1 base at V and 4 bases at J, with 7 bases in the middle. CDR1 SEHNR and CDR2 FQNEAQ come from the germline V gene (reference sequence). The CDR3 sequence: CASSLGEINEKLFF. CDR3 in DNA: TGTGCCAGCAGCTTAGGAGAGATTAATGAAAAACTGTTTTTT. Full variable domain (rest looked up from reference TRBV7-9 and TRBJ1-4): DTGVSQNPRHKITKRGQNVTFRCDPISEHNRLYWYRQTLGQGPEFLTYFQNEAQLEKSRLLSDRFSAERPKGSFSTLEIQRTEQGDSAMYLCASSLGEINEKLFFGSGTQLSVL.

J is TRBJ2-1 and V is TRBV5-6, with D unclear. V was cut by 4 bases and J by 0 bases, with 14 bases left in between. The CDR3 is 16 residues long. Germline values: CDR1 SGHDT, CDR2 YYEEEE. This chain's CDR3 is CASSKKTGSSYNEQFF. DNA of the CDR3: TGTGCCAGCAGCAAAAAGACTGGAAGCTCCTACAATGAGCAGTTCTTC.

The chain has TRBV5-1 and TRBJ1-2, with 7 bases that match TRBD1. J was trimmed by 12 bases and V by 4 bases; bases with no gene match: 9. The CDR3 has 12 residues. Germline values: CDR1 SGHRS, CDR2 YFSETQ. CDR3 bases: TGCGCCAGCAGCGAGGGACAGACAAGTAACACCTTC. This sequence encodes CASSEGQTSNTF.

The V and J genes are TRBV5-1 and TRBJ2-2; 9 nucleotides align to TRBD1. The CDR3 contains 16 residues. J gave up 7 bases and V 4 bases, and 11 bases lay outside the gene matches. Germline values: CDR1 SGHRS, CDR2 YFSETQ. CDR3 DNA: TGCGCCAGCAGCCCCCCGGGACAGGGTCGGATCGGGGAGCTGTTTTTT. Translation: CASSPPGQGRIGELFF. The entire variable domain, with the rest obtained from reference TRBV5-1 and TRBJ2-2, is as follows: KAGVTQTPRYLIKTRGQQVTLSCSPISGHRSVSWYQQTPGQGLQFLFEYFSETQRNKGNFPGRFSGRQFSNSRSEMNVSTLELGDSALYLCASSPPGQGRIGELFFGEGSRLTVL.

The chain uses TRBV11-3 and TRBJ1-1; 10 bases are shared with TRBD1. From germline, CDR1 is SGHNT and CDR2 YENEEA. V lost 2 bases and J lost 6; bases outside the gene matches: 3. The CDR3 is 14 amino acids. The CDR3 region is CASSLSGQGSEAFF. The CDR3 nucleotides are TGTGCCAGCAGCTTATCGGGACAGGGGTCTGAAGCTTTCTTT.

The table lists this clone with a few counts. V and J are TRBV6-5 and TRBJ2-5; 8 bases match TRBD1. The CDR3 runs to 15 residues. V lost 0 bases to trimming and J lost 5 bases; unmatched junction nucleotides: 5. Germline CDR1 and CDR2: MNHEY and SVGAGI. CDR3 nucleotides: TGTGCCAGCAGTTACTCGGCCAGGGGGCGTGAGACCCAGTACTTC. The encoded protein is CASSYSARGRETQYF.

This clone appeared a single time. The V gene is TRBV30, the J gene TRBJ2-7; 7 bases map to TRBD2. V shed 2 bases and J 5 bases; nucleotides not matched to a gene: 9. Germline-derived CDR1 and CDR2 are GTSNPN and SVGIG (reference sequence). The CDR3 has 14 amino acids. The CDR3 nucleotides are TGTGCCTGGAGTTTGGGGGAGGGCCATAACGAGCAGTACTTC. It yields the protein CAWSLGEGHNEQYF.

V and J are TRBV5-1 and TRBJ1-4; no reliable D call. The CDR3 is made up of 14 amino acids. V gave up 0 bases and J gave up 0 bases, with 3 bases separating them. The V gene's germline CDR1 is SGHRS and CDR2 YFSETQ. Written as DNA, the CDR3 is TGCGCCAGCAGCTTGGTTACAACTAATGAAAAACTGTTTTTT. Its protein is CASSLVTTNEKLFF.

The table lists this clone with a count of one. This sample also contains other DNA sequences that code for the same CDR3. V is TRBV19 and J is TRBJ2-3; 8 bases map to TRBD2. Per germline, CDR1 LNHDA and CDR2 SQIVND (reference sequence). V dropped 3 bases and J dropped 1; count of bases not matched to a gene: 3. The CDR3 runs 15 residues. CDR3 amino acids: CASSIAAGGTDTQYF. The DNA of the CDR3 is TGTGCCAGTAGTATTGCAGCGGGGGGCACAGATACGCAGTATTTT.

In this sample, this clone turned up once. This chain connects TRBV5-1 to TRBJ2-3, with D possibly TRBD2 on 6 matching bases. CDR3 size: 16 residues. Deletions cut 0 bases from V and 1 base from J, with 12 bases between. CDR1 and CDR2 from the germline V gene are SGHRS and YFSETQ. This chain's CDR3 is CASSLVRGSGTDTQYF. The CDR3 nucleotides read TGCGCCAGCAGCTTGGTACGGGGGTCCGGCACAGATACGCAGTATTTT.

There are a few counts of this clone. The gene calls are TRBV4-1 and TRBJ1-2, with TRBD1 matching over 11 bases. Trimming removed 5 bases from V and 4 bases from J; junction bases left unmatched: 6. The CDR3 consists of 15 residues. Germline V CDR1 and CDR2: MGHRA, YSYEKL. CDR3 in DNA: TGCGCCAGCAGCGCACCGGACAGGGGGCTCTATGGCTACACCTTC. It encodes CASSAPDRGLYGYTF.

V gene TRBV7-9 combines with J gene TRBJ2-5; 10 bases line up with TRBD1. Gene TRBJ2-7 matches the end of the DNA better, so the J call may be wrong. This CDR3 is built from 15 residues. Germline loops: CDR1 SEHNR, CDR2 FQNEAQ (reference sequence). CDR3: CASSSPGQGPYEQYF. The CDR3 coding sequence is TGTGCCAGCAGCTCGCCGGGACAGGGGCCCTACGAGCAGTACTTC.

J is TRBJ1-6 and V is TRBV19; possible D gene TRBD1, 6 bases. Deletions cut 11 bases from V and 2 bases from J, with 34 bases between. The CDR3 sequence is 21 residues long. Germline values: CDR1 LNHDA, CDR2 SQIVND (reference sequence). CDR3 loop: CASSLRSLFGTGHTYNSPLHF. The CDR3 DNA follows: TGTGCCTCCTCGCTCCGTAGTCTCTTCGGAACGGGACACACCTATAATTCACCCCTCCACTTT.

The chain joins TRBV6-5 to TRBJ1-2, with TRBD1 identical over 10 bases. The CDR3 consists of 14 residues. Germline CDR1 and CDR2: MNHEY and SVGAGI. J was trimmed by 5 bases and V by 5 bases; bases with no gene match: 5. The CDR3 DNA reads TGTGCCAGCAGTGCTTCGGACAGGGGGTATGGCTACACCTTC. This sequence encodes CASSASDRGYGYTF.

In the case of this clone: The same CDR3 is also encoded by other DNA sequences in this sample. The chain employs TRBV28 and TRBJ2-7; 7 bases map to TRBD1. Germline V lookup: CDR1 MDHEN, CDR2 SYDVKM. The CDR3 consists of 13 residues. Trimming removed 6 bases from V and 4 bases from J; junction bases left unmatched: 6. CDR3 loop: CASSLGTAYEQYF. The CDR3 DNA reads TGTGCCAGCAGCTTGGGGACAGCATACGAGCAGTACTTC.

This clone has only one observation. The rearrangement links TRBV11-2 to TRBJ1-2, with D tentatively TRBD1 (5 bases). With 5 bases removed from V and 4 bases from J, the gap between germline ends came to 20 bases. This CDR3 region has 16 residues. Germline V lookup: CDR1 SGHAT, CDR2 FQNNGV. Here the CDR3 DNA reads TGTGCCAGCAGCAACGGTGTGGGGCAGTACGCCTATGGCTACACCTTC. The encoded protein is CASSNGVGQYAYGYTF.

This chain uses TRBV6-5 with TRBJ2-4, with D tentatively TRBD2 (6 bases). CDR1 is MNHEY and CDR2 is SVGAGI in the germline V gene. CDR3 length: 15 residues. V shed 2 bases and J shed 8 bases, with 16 bases lying between them. CDR3 coding DNA: TGTGCCAGCAGTTACGGAGGGCAAAGGCGGGACATTCAGTACTTC. Translated, it gives CASSYGGQRRDIQYF.

In DNA, the CDR3 is TGCGCCAGCAGCATCGGGACATATAGCAATCAGCCCCAGCATTTT. This gives the protein CASSIGTYSNQPQHF. This chain uses TRBV5-1 with TRBJ1-5; TRBD1 is a possible D gene (6 bases). The V and J ends lost 4 bases and 0 bases respectively, with 11 bases between them. The CDR3 totals 15 residues. From germline, CDR1 is SGHRS and CDR2 YFSETQ.

The rearrangement links TRBV7-2 to TRBJ2-3; 8 bases agree with TRBD1. The CDR3 is 13 residues long. V was clipped by 2 bases and J by 14 bases; unmatched bases: 9. The germline V gene has CDR1 SGHTA and CDR2 FQGNSA. CDR3 bases: TGTGCCAGCAGCTTACAAGGGGACAGGATGCCGTATTTT. It specifies CASSLQGDRMPYF. The whole variable domain, filled in from reference TRBV7-2 and TRBJ2-3, reads GAGVSQSPSNKVTEKGKDVELRCDPISGHTALYWYRQSLGQGLEFLIYFQGNSAPDKSGLPSDRFSAERTGGSVSTLTIQRTQQEDSAVYLCASSLQGDRMPYFGPGTRLTVL.

The V call is TRBV7-9, the J call TRBJ2-1; 8 nucleotides align to TRBD2. The germline V gene has CDR1 SEHNR and CDR2 FQNEAQ (reference sequence). This CDR3 spans 14 amino acids. The V segment lost 0 bases and the J segment 8 bases; nucleotides outside the gene matches: 3. The CDR3 region is CASSLAAGGDEQFF. The CDR3 DNA reads TGTGCCAGCAGCTTAGCGGCGGGGGGAGATGAGCAGTTCTTC.

The chain couples TRBV5-8 to TRBJ2-7; D unresolved. The CDR3 covers 12 residues. V lost 4 bases and J lost 7, with 12 bases in between. Germline loops: CDR1 SGHTS, CDR2 YDEGEE. The chain's CDR3 is CASSPAQREQYF. The CDR3 bases are TGTGCCAGCAGCCCTGCCCAACGGGAGCAGTACTTC.